This TCR beta chain was obtained from a study of T-cell reconstitution after alpha-beta-depleted transplantation in children. Trimming left V 3 bases short and J 7 bases short, with 11 bases between. This CDR3 region has 13 residues. A TCRbeta library incorporating unique molecular identifiers was prepared. TCRdb called the PCR reads again in MiXCR, with one record for every CDR3 protein. The sample lists some 460,000 distinct CDR3 sequences; around 16% were seen once. Specimen: PBMCs, mostly from graft donor cells, collected 360 days after TCRalphabeta/CD19-depleted stem cell transplant. This chain joins TRBV12-3 or TRBV12-4 and TRBJ2-3; weak D call: TRBD2 (5 bases). This clonotype was sampled from a boy in the first two years of life who had a stem cell transplant for Wiskott-Aldrich syndrome, so the T cells may come from the graft donor. CDR3 in DNA: TGTGCCAGCAGTTTTCCCGGGGTACATACGCAGTATTTT. It encodes CASSFPGVHTQYF.